The rows below give T cell receptor beta chains drawn from one sample of a study of CD8+ T cells in alopecia areata. Here immunoSEQ multiplex PCR was the method, and the copy in TCRdb shows in-frame clones only, minus some. The sample lists 170,000 or so clones; 50% to 60% were seen once. The sample consisted of CD4+ T cells sorted from blood, taken at week 0. Receptors were obtained from a human donor with alopecia areata. CDR3s include the opening cysteine and the closing phenylalanine or tryptophan. D genes are given only for firm matches. Size tells how often a clone was seen (once, few, many) or the class of an expanded clone, and some rows leave it out.

d_call clone_size j_call v_call cdr3_aa cdr3_nt
. . TRBJ1-2 TRBV30 CAWSGQTYGYTF TGTGCCTGGAGTGGGCAGACCTATGGCTACACCTTC
TRBD1 few TRBJ1-1 TRBV7-9 CASSRWTGLDF TGTGCCAGCAGCCGCTGGACAGGACTAGATTTT
TRBD2 . TRBJ2-3 TRBV14 CASSPRGGPDTQYF TGTGCCAGCAGCCCCCGGGGGGGCCCAGATACGCAGTATTTT
. . TRBJ2-3 TRBV29-1 CSVDPRGASTDTQYF TGCAGCGTCGACCCTAGAGGGGCCAGCACAGATACGCAGTATTTT
TRBD1 . TRBJ2-1 TRBV6-5 CASRRTQGADEQFF TGTGCCAGCAGGCGCACACAGGGGGCGGATGAGCAGTTCTTC
. . TRBJ1-1 TRBV7-7 CASSSGYEAFF TGTGCCAGCAGTAGTGGGTATGAAGCTTTCTTT
TRBD1 . TRBJ1-2 TRBV6-5 CASSYLRTGNYGYTF TGTGCCAGCAGTTACCTACGGACAGGGAACTATGGCTACACCTTC
. once TRBJ1-6 TRBV2 CASSDTSANSPLHF TGTGCCAGCAGTGATACGTCAGCCAATTCACCCCTCCACTTT
. . TRBJ1-2 TRBV9 CASSVGSSKDYTF TGTGCCAGCAGCGTAGGCTCGTCTAAGGACTACACCTTC
TRBD1 . TRBJ1-2 TRBV29-1 CSVDEGQGNYGYTF TGCAGCGTTGACGAAGGACAGGGGAACTATGGCTACACCTTC
. once TRBJ2-1 TRBV18 CASSPLGQGGYNEQFF TGTGCCAGCTCACCATTGGGGCAGGGGGGCTACAATGAGCAGTTCTTC
TRBD2 few TRBJ2-1 TRBV11-2 CASSLDPTSGGAFEQFF TGTGCCAGCAGCTTAGACCCAACTAGCGGGGGGGCTTTTGAGCAGTTCTTC
TRBD2 . TRBJ2-2 TRBV29-1 CSVEKGTSGGVANTGELFF TGCAGCGTTGAAAAGGGGACTAGCGGGGGAGTTGCGAACACCGGGGAGCTGTTTTTT
. . TRBJ1-2 TRBV30 CAWELGGGYTF TGTGCCTGGGAACTCGGCGGTGGCTACACCTTC
TRBD1 once TRBJ2-4 TRBV6-1 CASSVGDRGTRAKNIQYF TGTGCCAGCAGTGTCGGAGACAGGGGGACGAGGGCCAAAAACATTCAGTACTTC
. . TRBJ2-1 TRBV15 CATSRDRDRVVDEQFF TGTGCCACCAGCAGAGACCGGGACCGGGTCGTCGATGAGCAGTTCTTC
. few TRBJ2-2 TRBV5-1 CASSLPTGTRNTGELFF TGCGCCAGCAGCCTACCTACCGGGACACGGAACACCGGGGAGCTGTTTTTT
. . TRBJ2-7 TRBV10-3 CAISGGAGSSYEQYF TGTGCCATCAGTGGGGGGGCAGGGAGCTCCTACGAGCAGTACTTC
. . TRBJ1-1 TRBV12-5 CASGLGGASNTEAFF TGTGCTAGTGGTCTAGGAGGGGCCTCGAACACTGAAGCTTTCTTT
. . TRBJ1-6 TRBV6-5 CASSYYKGTPLHF TGTGCCAGCAGTTACTATAAGGGGACACCCCTCCACTTT
. . TRBJ1-1 TRBV5-1 CASSLRGGTEAFF TGCGCCAGCAGCTTGCGGGGAGGCACTGAAGCTTTCTTT
TRBD2 once TRBJ2-3 TRBV2 CASSVEASGVADTQYF TGTGCCAGCAGTGTCGAGGCTAGCGGGGTCGCGGATACGCAGTATTTT
. . TRBJ1-4 TRBV15 CATSRVGDGEKLFF TGTGCCACCAGCAGAGTCGGGGACGGAGAAAAACTGTTTTTT
. . TRBJ2-2 TRBV6-1 CASKSRGNTGELFF TGTGCCAGCAAGAGCCGGGGGAACACCGGGGAGCTGTTTTTT
TRBD1 few TRBJ2-7 TRBV4-1 CASSPTGTGYEQYF TGCGCCAGCAGCCCGACCGGGACAGGGTACGAGCAGTACTTC
. . TRBJ1-6 TRBV25-1 CASSDRNNSPLHF TGTGCCAGCAGTGACAGGAATAATTCACCCCTCCACTTT
. . TRBJ2-7 TRBV29-1 CSVSRGQSYEQYF TGCAGCGTTTCCCGCGGCCAGAGCTACGAGCAGTACTTC